These T cell receptor beta chains were read from a single sample in a study of T cell repertoires in aging, cancer and after chemotherapy. Each CDR3 protein gets one entry after TCRdb re-called the multiplex PCR reads with MiXCR. The sample records thousands of distinct CDR3 sequences, under 25% being singletons. The specimen was blood. Receptor source: a human donor with a blood cancer. Both conserved end residues are part of each CDR3. Each record gives: D gene, clone size, J gene, V gene, CDR3 length, CDR3 protein, CDR3 DNA. A D gene is named only where the DNA matches it firmly. Some rows have no size entry. The others give once, few or many, or a class for an expanded clone.

D gene: .
clone size: .
J gene: TRBJ2-6
V gene: TRBV20-1
CDR3 length: 12
CDR3 protein: CSAMEGANVLTF
CDR3 DNA: TGCAGTGCCATGGAAGGGGCCAACGTCCTGACTTTC

D gene: .
clone size: .
J gene: TRBJ2-5
V gene: TRBV20-1
CDR3 length: 11
CDR3 protein: CSATARGSQYF
CDR3 DNA: TGCAGTGCGACGGCACGGGGGAGTCAGTACTTC

D gene: .
clone size: .
J gene: TRBJ1-1
V gene: TRBV5-5
CDR3 length: 16
CDR3 protein: CASSGGAGLGNTEAFF
CDR3 DNA: TGTGCCAGCAGTGGGGGGGCAGGGCTGGGGAACACTGAAGCTTTCTTT

D gene: TRBD2
clone size: medium-sized
J gene: TRBJ2-7
V gene: TRBV5-6
CDR3 length: 16
CDR3 protein: CASSITGTSGTYEQYF
CDR3 DNA: TGTGCCAGCAGCATAACCGGGACTAGCGGGACCTACGAGCAGTACTTC

D gene: .
clone size: medium-sized
J gene: TRBJ2-7
V gene: TRBV6-2/TRBV6-3
CDR3 length: 13
CDR3 protein: CASSYPPSYEQYF
CDR3 DNA: TGTGCCAGCAGTTACCCGCCCTCCTACGAGCAGTACTTC

D gene: .
clone size: medium-sized
J gene: TRBJ2-3
V gene: TRBV6-5
CDR3 length: 15
CDR3 protein: CASSILGGNTDTQYF
CDR3 DNA: TGTGCCAGCAGTATCTTGGGCGGAAACACAGATACGCAGTATTTT

D gene: TRBD2
clone size: .
J gene: TRBJ2-7
V gene: TRBV9
CDR3 length: 15
CDR3 protein: CASSVAAGAIYEQYF
CDR3 DNA: TGTGCCAGCAGCGTAGCTGCGGGAGCGATCTACGAGCAGTACTTC

D gene: TRBD1
clone size: .
J gene: TRBJ2-5
V gene: TRBV11-1
CDR3 length: 14
CDR3 protein: CASSPRAGGETQYF
CDR3 DNA: TGTGCCAGCAGCCCGAGGGCAGGGGGAGAGACCCAGTACTTC

D gene: .
clone size: medium-sized
J gene: TRBJ1-2
V gene: TRBV6-5
CDR3 length: 17
CDR3 protein: CASSSLTTDRSYGGYTF
CDR3 DNA: TGTGCCAGCAGTTCCCTTACGACTGACAGGTCCTATGGTGGCTACACCTTC

D gene: .
clone size: few
J gene: TRBJ2-1
V gene: TRBV20-1
CDR3 length: 12
CDR3 protein: CSATPYSAEQFF
CDR3 DNA: TGCAGTGCTACGCCTTACAGTGCTGAGCAGTTCTTC

D gene: .
clone size: medium-sized
J gene: TRBJ2-7
V gene: TRBV19
CDR3 length: 16
CDR3 protein: CASSPYGREVSNEQYF
CDR3 DNA: TGTGCCAGTAGTCCTTACGGGCGGGAAGTGTCCAACGAGCAGTACTTC